Listed below are T cell receptor beta chains from one sample, sequenced in a study of beta chain features in type 1 diabetes. The method was immunoSEQ multiplex PCR; TCRdb's version includes in-frame clones alone and lacks a portion of them. The data hold 400,000 to 600,000 clones, with around 30% observed a single time. Sequencing was done on a sample of naive CD4+ T cells from blood. The receptors were sampled from a man between 18 and 35 years old in good health. The CDR3 runs from the conserved cysteine through the conserved F or W. A D gene is named only where the DNA matches it firmly. Some rows have no size entry. The others give once, few or many, or a class for an expanded clone.

size,J,V,D,CDR3,DNA
few,TRBJ2-7,TRBV7-2,-,CASSLELHSYEQYF,TGTGCCAGCAGCTTAGAACTGCACTCCTACGAGCAGTACTTC
-,TRBJ2-7,TRBV18,-,CASSPEQYYYEQYF,TGTGCCAGCTCACCCGAACAGTACTACTACGAGCAGTACTTC
-,TRBJ2-1,TRBV4-3,-,CASSQVGTGYNEQFF,TGCGCCAGCAGCCAAGTAGGGACTGGCTACAATGAGCAGTTCTTC
-,TRBJ2-4,TRBV9,-,CASSVDPDGGSKNIQYF,TGTGCCAGCAGCGTAGATCCAGATGGTGGGTCCAAAAACATTCAGTACTTC
few,TRBJ1-1,TRBV30,TRBD1,CAWGAPNGQGWGTEAFF,TGTGCCTGGGGGGCGCCAAACGGACAGGGTTGGGGGACTGAAGCTTTCTTT
few,TRBJ2-7,TRBV29-1,TRBD1,CSVAWTGSYEQYF,TGCAGCGTTGCCTGGACAGGGAGCTACGAGCAGTACTTC
-,TRBJ2-5,TRBV18,TRBD1,CASSPRTGGQTQYF,TGTGCCAGCTCACCCCGGACAGGGGGACAGACCCAGTACTTC
-,TRBJ2-3,TRBV7-3,TRBD2,CASSLEAGRTDTQYF,TGTGCCAGCAGCTTAGAAGCGGGACGCACAGATACGCAGTATTTT
few,TRBJ2-1,TRBV14,TRBD2,CASSQDLAGGSFF,TGTGCCAGCAGCCAAGATCTGGCGGGAGGGTCGTTCTTC
few,TRBJ2-3,TRBV14,TRBD2,CASSSGAGLSTDTQYF,TGTGCCAGCAGCTCGGGAGCGGGACTAAGCACAGATACGCAGTATTTT
-,TRBJ2-7,TRBV5-1,TRBD1,CASSLGDRFDEQYF,TGCGCCAGCAGCTTGGGGGACAGGTTCGACGAGCAGTACTTC
few,TRBJ1-1,TRBV30,-,CAWSKDSGNTEAFF,TGTGCCTGGAGTAAGGACAGCGGGAACACTGAAGCTTTCTTT
-,TRBJ2-3,TRBV10-3,TRBD1,CAISEGTGTDTQYF,TGTGCCATCAGTGAGGGGACAGGCACAGATACGCAGTATTTT
-,TRBJ2-1,TRBV15,-,CATSSWDWIYNEQFF,TGTGCCACCAGCAGTTGGGACTGGATTTACAATGAGCAGTTCTTC
few,TRBJ2-3,TRBV7-2,-,CASSLATGPGTDTQYF,TGTGCCAGCAGCTTAGCAACAGGCCCAGGGACAGATACGCAGTATTTT
few,TRBJ2-1,TRBV5-1,TRBD2,CASSLGLAGSSYNEQFF,TGCGCCAGCAGCTTGGGACTAGCGGGAAGCTCCTACAATGAGCAGTTCTTC
-,TRBJ2-1,TRBV6-1,TRBD1,CASRDRGSYNEQFF,TGTGCCAGCAGAGACAGGGGGTCCTACAATGAGCAGTTCTTC
-,TRBJ2-5,TRBV29-1,-,CSVSSAGPTETQYF,TGCAGCGTCTCCTCGGCGGGACCGACGGAGACCCAGTACTTC
-,TRBJ1-4,TRBV30,-,CAWSTGAANEKLFF,TGTGCCTGGAGCACGGGGGCAGCTAATGAAAAACTGTTTTTT
-,TRBJ2-7,TRBV6-6,TRBD1,CASSAKDRDKYEQYF,TGTGCCAGCAGCGCGAAGGACAGGGACAAGTACGAGCAGTACTTC
few,TRBJ1-2,TRBV6-6,-,CASSYSTPKNYGYTF,TGTGCCAGCAGTTACTCGACACCCAAGAACTATGGCTACACCTTC
-,TRBJ2-1,TRBV29-1,TRBD2,CSTSGTAEALEQFF,TGCAGCACGAGCGGGACTGCGGAGGCCTTGGAGCAGTTCTTC
-,TRBJ2-7,TRBV28,TRBD1,CASSSWDRVTYEQYF,TGTGCCAGCAGTTCCTGGGACAGGGTGACCTACGAGCAGTACTTC
-,TRBJ2-2,TRBV7-9,TRBD1,CASSPTGATGELFF,TGTGCCAGCAGCCCTACAGGGGCCACCGGGGAGCTGTTTTTT
-,TRBJ2-7,TRBV7-2,-,CASRPTGSWHYEQYF,TGTGCCAGCAGGCCCACAGGGAGTTGGCACTACGAGCAGTACTTC
few,TRBJ1-1,TRBV29-1,-,CSVQWGPNTEAFF,TGCAGCGTTCAGTGGGGGCCGAACACTGAAGCTTTCTTT
-,TRBJ1-5,TRBV6-5,-,CASSYNSNQPQHF,TGTGCCAGCAGTTACAATAGCAATCAGCCCCAGCATTTT
few,TRBJ2-4,TRBV14,-,CASSQAGIQYF,TGTGCCAGCAGCCAAGCGGGCATTCAGTACTTC
-,TRBJ2-7,TRBV5-1,-,CASSLDGTQPYEQYF,TGCGCCAGCAGCTTGGACGGGACGCAACCCTACGAGCAGTACTTC
-,TRBJ2-5,TRBV30,TRBD2,CAWTSGTSVQETQYF,TGTGCCTGGACATCCGGGACTAGCGTCCAAGAGACCCAGTACTTC
-,TRBJ2-3,TRBV6-1,TRBD2,CASNGLAGATDTQYF,TGTGCCAGCAACGGACTAGCGGGAGCGACAGATACGCAGTATTTT
-,TRBJ2-7,TRBV4-1,TRBD2,CASSQDRGSGRYEQYF,TGCGCCAGCAGCCAAGATCGAGGTAGCGGGAGATACGAGCAGTACTTC
-,TRBJ2-6,TRBV15,-,CATSRDPNSGANVLTF,TGTGCCACCAGCAGAGATCCGAACTCTGGGGCCAACGTCCTGACTTTC